Below are 17 T cell receptor beta chains sequenced from a single sample in a study of CD8 T cells in ankylosing spondylitis. TCRdb re-derived calls from the 5' RACE reads in MiXCR, one entry per CDR3 protein. The repertoire holds some 270,000 distinct CDR3 sequences, with about 20% as singletons. The sequencing sample was made of blood, either unsorted or a sorted T cell fraction (not recorded which). These receptors originate from a male donor with ankylosing spondylitis or in good health (not recorded which).

J is TRBJ2-2 and V is TRBV10-3, with unresolved D. The germline V and J ends were trimmed by 0 bases and 1 base, with 6 bases remaining between them. CDR3 size: 15 residues. From germline, CDR1 is ENHRY and CDR2 SYGVKD. CDR3 coding DNA: TGTGCCATCAGTGAGTCGTCAGAGAACACCGGGGAGCTGTTTTTT. It codes for CAISESSENTGELFF.

This clonotype has ten or more counts. The chain is built from TRBV28 and TRBJ2-7; D is undetermined. Germline V gene sequence: CDR1 MDHEN, CDR2 SYDVKM. Trimming took off 3 bases at V and 4 bases at J, with 13 bases between the two ends. The CDR3 sequence is 14 residues long. CDR3 loop: CASSLDSDGYEQYF. CDR3 sequence (DNA): TGTGCCAGCAGTTTGGATTCGGACGGGTACGAGCAGTACTTC.

This clonotype is a singleton in its sample. The chain is built from TRBV7-9 and TRBJ1-6; tentative D call: TRBD1 (5 bases). The V end was cut by 3 bases, the J end by 10 bases, with 7 bases between. The length of the CDR3 is 12 residues. Germline loops: CDR1 SEHNR, CDR2 FQNEAQ (reference sequence). Here the CDR3 reads CASSFGGSPLHF. The CDR3 DNA is TGTGCCAGCAGCTTCGGGGGATCACCCCTCCACTTT.

This clonotype has only a few counts. The chain is built from TRBV28 and TRBJ2-1; the D gene is possibly TRBD2 (7 bases). Trimming removed 4 bases from V and 9 bases from J, with 16 bases in between. The CDR3 spans 14 residues. The germline CDR1 and CDR2 sequences are MDHEN and SYDVKM. The CDR3: CASSWGGRTSEQFF. The CDR3 region has the DNA TGTGCCAGCAGTTGGGGGGGCAGGACAAGTGAGCAGTTCTTC.

This clonotype was counted a few times. This chain uses TRBV19 with TRBJ1-5; weak D call: TRBD1 (6 bases). With 3 bases removed from V and 6 bases from J, the gap between germline ends came to 18 bases. CDR3 length: 16 residues. CDR1 and CDR2 (germline): LNHDA, SQIVND (reference sequence). In nucleotides, the CDR3 is TGTGCCAGTAGTATGGCCCTGAACAGGGTTGGTCAGCCCCAGCATTTT. This encodes CASSMALNRVGQPQHF.

The table lists this clonotype with a few counts. The V call is TRBV6-1, the J call TRBJ2-7, with D hard to call. This CDR3 comprises 14 residues. Trimming stripped 6 bases from V and 3 bases from J, with 15 bases between. CDR1 MNHNS and CDR2 SASEGT come from the germline V gene. The CDR3 DNA follows: TGTGCCAGCAGCCCGAAAGGCATGAGCTACGAGCAGTACTTC. It is translated as CASSPKGMSYEQYF.

A few counts support this clonotype. The V call is TRBV29-1, the J call TRBJ2-3; 8 positions agree with TRBD2. V was pared by 8 bases and J by 3 bases, with 7 bases of the junction left unmatched. CDR3 length: 13 amino acids. CDR1 is SQVTM and CDR2 is ANQGSEA in the germline V gene. CDR3 DNA sequence: TGCAGCCCCCGGGAGGGCCTGACAGATACGCAGTATTTT. Amino acid sequence: CSPREGLTDTQYF.

The chain joins TRBV7-9 to TRBJ2-1; D uncertain. The CDR3 runs 15 residues. The germline V gene encodes CDR1 SEHNR and CDR2 FQNEAQ (reference sequence). The V and J ends lost 5 bases and 7 bases respectively, with 18 bases between them. This chain's CDR3 is CASSQLVHLGNEQFF. The CDR3 DNA is TGTGCCAGCAGCCAGCTGGTTCACCTGGGGAATGAGCAGTTCTTC. The whole variable domain, remainder taken from reference TRBV7-9 and TRBJ2-1, is DTGVSQNPRHKITKRGQNVTFRCDPISEHNRLYWYRQTLGQGPEFLTYFQNEAQLEKSRLLSDRFSAERPKGSFSTLEIQRTEQGDSAMYLCASSQLVHLGNEQFFGPGTRLTVL.

This clonotype has more than one count but fewer than ten. The chain employs TRBV12-3 or TRBV12-4 and TRBJ1-3; 12 nucleotides align to TRBD1. The CDR3 totals 18 residues. The V segment lost 5 bases and the J segment 4 bases; nucleotides outside the gene matches: 12. DNA of the CDR3: TGTGCCAGCAGTCCGGGACAGGGGGCTTCTGTTCGGGGAAACACCATATATTTT. It translates to CASSPGQGASVRGNTIYF.

CDR3 DNA: TGTGCCAGCAGTCTCAACACAGAACAGGGGACCGACACCGGGGAGCTGTTTTTT. Translated, it gives CASSLNTEQGTDTGELFF. The chain is built from TRBV6-2 or TRBV6-3 and TRBJ2-2; the match to TRBD1 covers 7 bases. Per the germline V gene, CDR1 is MNHEY and CDR2 is SVGEGT. Trimming removed 5 bases from V and 3 bases from J; junction bases left unmatched: 15. CDR3 length: 18 amino acids.

DNA of the CDR3: TGTGCCACCAGCAATGTCCGGACCGACCAAGAGACCCAGTACTTC. Translating gives CATSNVRTDQETQYF. The chain has TRBV15 and TRBJ2-5; D is unresolved. The CDR3 extends over 15 amino acids. Germline CDR1 reads LNHNV; CDR2 reads YYDKDF (reference sequence). Trimming took off 4 bases at V and 0 bases at J, with 12 bases between the two ends.

V usage is TRBV19 and J usage is TRBJ2-3, with TRBD2 matching 12 bases. The CDR3 sequence is 15 residues long. Per the germline V gene, CDR1 is LNHDA and CDR2 is SQIVND (reference sequence). The V gene end was trimmed by 3 bases and the J gene end by 5 bases; junction bases not matched to a gene: 3. The CDR3 sequence is CASSMTSGRGDTQYF. Here the CDR3 DNA reads TGTGCCAGTAGTATGACTAGCGGGAGAGGAGATACGCAGTATTTT.

The CDR3 coding sequence is TGTGCCAGCAGGAGACTACAGGGTAGGGATGGCTACACCTTC. It encodes CASRRLQGRDGYTF. J is TRBJ1-2 and V is TRBV27, with D maybe TRBD1 (6 bases). The germline V and J ends were trimmed by 6 bases and 6 bases, with 17 bases remaining between them. CDR1 and CDR2 from the germline V gene are MNHEY and SMNVEV (reference sequence). The CDR3 loop spans 14 amino acids.

This clonotype has more than one count but fewer than ten. This chain joins TRBV5-5 and TRBJ2-1, with D possibly called TRBD1 or TRBD2 (5 bases each). The CDR3 loop spans 16 amino acids. V was pared by 3 bases and J by 0 bases, with 13 bases between. In germline, CDR1 is SGHKS, CDR2 YYEKEE (reference sequence). The CDR3 here is CASSSLGTISYNEQFF. The CDR3 coding sequence is TGTGCCAGCAGCTCCCTAGGGACCATCTCCTACAATGAGCAGTTCTTC.

This clonotype was seen a handful of times. V usage is TRBV4-2 and J usage is TRBJ2-7; maybe TRBD2 (5 bases). The V gene's germline CDR1 is LGHNA and CDR2 YNFKEQ. There are 17 residues in the CDR3. The germline V and J ends were trimmed by 3 bases and 0 bases, with 18 bases remaining between them. CDR3 amino acids: CASSQPLKERSSYEQYF. In DNA, the CDR3 is TGTGCCAGCAGCCAGCCCCTCAAAGAGCGGAGCTCCTACGAGCAGTACTTC.

This clonotype was counted only a few times. V gene TRBV4-1 combines with J gene TRBJ1-3; no reliable D call. Germline CDR1 reads MGHRA; CDR2 reads YSYEKL. The V and J ends lost 1 base and 0 bases respectively, with 7 bases between them. The CDR3 extends over 15 amino acids. CDR3 sequence: CASSQGPNSGNTIYF. CDR3 bases: TGCGCCAGCAGCCAAGGACCGAACTCTGGAAACACCATATATTTT.

The CDR3 protein is CSATHPDSGPYEQYF. The CDR3 DNA reads as TGCAGTGCTACCCACCCCGACTCGGGCCCCTACGAGCAGTACTTC. The rearrangement joins TRBV20-1 to TRBJ2-7; D gene unclear. Trimming took 4 bases from V and 2 from J, leaving 18 bases between them. The germline CDR1 and CDR2 sequences are DFQATT and SNEGSKA (reference sequence). The CDR3 loop spans 15 amino acids.